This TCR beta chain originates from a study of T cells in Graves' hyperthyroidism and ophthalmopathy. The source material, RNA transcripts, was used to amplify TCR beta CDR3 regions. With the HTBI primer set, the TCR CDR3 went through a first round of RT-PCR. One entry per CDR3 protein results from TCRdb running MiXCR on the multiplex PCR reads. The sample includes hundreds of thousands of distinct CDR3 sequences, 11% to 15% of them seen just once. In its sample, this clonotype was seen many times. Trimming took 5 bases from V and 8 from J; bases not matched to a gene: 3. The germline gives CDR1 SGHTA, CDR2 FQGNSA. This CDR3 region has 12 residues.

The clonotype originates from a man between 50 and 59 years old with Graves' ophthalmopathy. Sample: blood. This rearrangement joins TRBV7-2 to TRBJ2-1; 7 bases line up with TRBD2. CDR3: CASSAGLHEQFF. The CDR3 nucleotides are TGTGCCAGCAGCGCGGGACTACATGAGCAGTTCTTC. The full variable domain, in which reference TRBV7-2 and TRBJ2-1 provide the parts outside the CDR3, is GAGVSQSPSNKVTEKGKDVELRCDPISGHTALYWYRQSLGQGLEFLIYFQGNSAPDKSGLPSDRFSAERTGGSVSTLTIQRTQQEDSAVYLCASSAGLHEQFFGPGTRLTVL.